The TCR beta chain described here comes from a study of cytomegalovirus exposure and HLA in healthy donors. Study conclusions and caveats: Most CMV-associated TCR beta chains were later found to appear HLA-restricted. TCR association rates varied by HLA locus in a later analysis, with DRB1 highest and HLA-C lowest. At a 0.05 false discovery rate, a later analysis found about 17,000 TCR beta sequences to be associated with HLA alleles. In a later analysis, productive TCRs from donors in an Asian-associated ancestry cluster reportedly carried fewer N-insertions than the cohort mean.

Germline V lookup: CDR1 SGHDT, CDR2 YYEEEE. The CDR3 consists of 14 residues. V was clipped by 4 bases and J by 5 bases; unmatched bases: 8. Regarding this clone: What it recognizes is unknown.

Use of 60 Vbeta and 13 Jbeta primers characterized the PCR. The table came from immunoSEQ multiplex PCR; TCRdb's copy has only in-frame clones and leaves some out. The data hold some 130,000 clones, with 80% observed a single time. The chain couples TRBV5-6 to TRBJ1-2; 7 bases map to TRBD1. This sequence originates from a man aged 25 to 45 in good health and CMV-seronegative. The sample taken for sequencing was PBMCs. CDR3 in amino acids: CASSVRDRPYGYTF. CDR3 nucleotide sequence: TGTGCCAGCAGCGTCCGGGACAGACCTTATGGCTACACCTTC.